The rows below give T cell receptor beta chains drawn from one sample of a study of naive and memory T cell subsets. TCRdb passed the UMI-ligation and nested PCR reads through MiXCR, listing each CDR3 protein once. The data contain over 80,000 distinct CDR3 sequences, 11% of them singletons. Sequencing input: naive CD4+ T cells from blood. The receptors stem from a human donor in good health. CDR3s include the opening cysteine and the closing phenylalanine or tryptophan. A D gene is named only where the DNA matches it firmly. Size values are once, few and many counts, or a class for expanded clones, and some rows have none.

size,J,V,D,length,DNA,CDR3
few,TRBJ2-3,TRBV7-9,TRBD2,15,TGTGCCAGCAGCCGGACTAGCGGGGGATTAGATACGCAGTATTTT,CASSRTSGGLDTQYF
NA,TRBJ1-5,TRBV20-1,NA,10,TGCAGTGCTGGGGATCAGCCCCAGCATTTT,CSAGDQPQHF
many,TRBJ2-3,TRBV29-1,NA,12,TGCAGCGTTGAAGAGGACTTAGATACGCAGTATTTT,CSVEEDLDTQYF
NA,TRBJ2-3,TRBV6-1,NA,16,TGTGCCAGCAGTAGTGTAAGGGGGGCGGGTCCAGATACGCAGTATTTT,CASSSVRGAGPDTQYF
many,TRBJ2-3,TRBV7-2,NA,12,TGTGCCAGCAGCTTATATGGAGATACGCAGTATTTT,CASSLYGDTQYF
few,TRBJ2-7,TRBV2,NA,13,TGTGCCACAACCCGGGGCCGTAACTACGAGCAGTACTTC,CATTRGRNYEQYF
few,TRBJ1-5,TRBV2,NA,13,TGTGCCAGCAGGGGGAGAGTCAATCAGCCCCAGCATTTT,CASRGRVNQPQHF
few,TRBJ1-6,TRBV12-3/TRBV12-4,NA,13,TGTGCCAGCAGCCAGGCAGGGTATTCACCCCTCCACTTT,CASSQAGYSPLHF
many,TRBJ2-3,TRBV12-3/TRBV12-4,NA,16,TGTGCCAGCAGAAGGGTAGGCTGGAGGGCCACAGATACGCAGTATTTT,CASRRVGWRATDTQYF
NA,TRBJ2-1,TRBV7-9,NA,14,TGTGCCAGCAGCCCCGAATACAGGGAGTCCTTAAGGTTCTTC,CASSPEYRESLRFF
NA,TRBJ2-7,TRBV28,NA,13,TGTGCCAGCAGTCGTAACCAGGGGTACGAGCAGTACTTC,CASSRNQGYEQYF
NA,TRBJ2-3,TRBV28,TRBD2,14,TGTGCCAGCAGTTCGACTAGCAGCACAGATACGCAGTATTTT,CASSSTSSTDTQYF
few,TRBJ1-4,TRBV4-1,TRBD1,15,TGCGCCAGCAGCCCGCAACAGGGGGCGGTCGAAAAACTGTTTTTT,CASSPQQGAVEKLFF
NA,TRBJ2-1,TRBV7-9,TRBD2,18,TGTGCCGGCACCTCGTGGATTGGACTAGCGGGAGGGGAGGGTGAGCAGTTCTTC,CAGTSWIGLAGGEGEQFF
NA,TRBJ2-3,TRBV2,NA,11,TGTGCCAGCAGTGCGGCAGATACGCAGTATTTT,CASSAADTQYF
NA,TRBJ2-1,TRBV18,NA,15,TGTGCCAGCTCACCTGGCGCGGAGCGCCACAATGAGCAGTTCTTC,CASSPGAERHNEQFF
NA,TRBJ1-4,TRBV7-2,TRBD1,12,TGTGCCAGCAGCCGGCCGGGACAGGGGATGTTTTTT,CASSRPGQGMFF
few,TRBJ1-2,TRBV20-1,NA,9,TGCAGTGCTAGTTTTGGCTACACCTTC,CSASFGYTF
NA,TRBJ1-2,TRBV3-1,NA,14,TGTGCCAGCAGCCCGGGCACTAGAGCGCGAGGCTACACCTTC,CASSPGTRARGYTF
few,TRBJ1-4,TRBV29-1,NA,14,TGCAGCGTAGGGCAGGCGACAACTAATGAAAAACTGTTTTTT,CSVGQATTNEKLFF